One and the same sample provided the 2 T cell receptor beta chains below, sequenced in a study of blood T cell repertoires in COVID-19. Assay: immunoSEQ multiplex PCR; the TCRdb copy retains only in-frame clones and omits some. The profile shows about 280,000 clones, over 75% of them singletons. The sample taken for sequencing was PBMCs or T cells enriched from blood (not recorded which). The receptor set was obtained from a woman under 40 who had recovered from COVID-19.

This rearrangement joins TRBV2 to TRBJ2-1; 9 bases map to TRBD1. J gave up 5 bases and V 8 bases, and 1 base lay outside the gene matches. Germline V gene data show CDR1 as SNHLY and CDR2 as FYNNEI. The CDR3 consists of 12 residues. The CDR3, as DNA: TGTGCCAGCGGGACAGGGAACAATGAGCAGTTCTTC. Its translation: CASGTGNNEQFF.

This chain uses TRBV25-1 with TRBJ2-5; no firm D call. V was trimmed by 8 bases and J by 2 bases, leaving 3 bases between them. This CDR3 comprises 10 residues. Germline CDR1 is MGHDK and CDR2 is SYGVNS. The CDR3 here is CASVQETQYF. CDR3 coding DNA: TGTGCCAGCGTACAAGAGACCCAGTACTTC.